The clone carrying this TCR beta chain was seen a handful of times. Its specificity is unknown. Trimming pared 5 bases from V and 4 bases from J, leaving 15 bases between. The CDR3 has 14 residues. The germline V gene encodes CDR1 SGHRS and CDR2 YFSETQ. The data originate from a study of T-cell memory formation after mild COVID-19. Study-level findings and limits: Certain responding clones were present in pre-infection memory, suggesting participation of cross-reactive memory.

5'RACE primed at constant segments yielded TCR alpha and TCR beta cDNA libraries bearing sample barcodes and UMIs. One entry per CDR3 protein results from TCRdb running MiXCR on the 5' RACE reads. The repertoire holds around 160,000 distinct CDR3 sequences, with around a tenth as singletons. The V and J genes are TRBV5-1 and TRBJ1-2; no clear D gene. The sequence derives from a man between 18 and 29 years old who had mild COVID-19 (a few samples of this study predate the infection). Cell type and time point are not known. The sequenced material came from PBMCs or a T cell subset sorted from them (not recorded which). As DNA, the CDR3 is TGCGCCAGCAGTCGAAGCGAGACGACCTATGGCTACACCTTC. Protein sequence: CASSRSETTYGYTF. The whole variable domain, filled in from reference TRBV5-1 and TRBJ1-2, reads KAGVTQTPRYLIKTRGQQVTLSCSPISGHRSVSWYQQTPGQGLQFLFEYFSETQRNKGNFPGRFSGRQFSNSRSEMNVSTLELGDSALYLCASSRSETTYGYTFGSGTRLTVV.